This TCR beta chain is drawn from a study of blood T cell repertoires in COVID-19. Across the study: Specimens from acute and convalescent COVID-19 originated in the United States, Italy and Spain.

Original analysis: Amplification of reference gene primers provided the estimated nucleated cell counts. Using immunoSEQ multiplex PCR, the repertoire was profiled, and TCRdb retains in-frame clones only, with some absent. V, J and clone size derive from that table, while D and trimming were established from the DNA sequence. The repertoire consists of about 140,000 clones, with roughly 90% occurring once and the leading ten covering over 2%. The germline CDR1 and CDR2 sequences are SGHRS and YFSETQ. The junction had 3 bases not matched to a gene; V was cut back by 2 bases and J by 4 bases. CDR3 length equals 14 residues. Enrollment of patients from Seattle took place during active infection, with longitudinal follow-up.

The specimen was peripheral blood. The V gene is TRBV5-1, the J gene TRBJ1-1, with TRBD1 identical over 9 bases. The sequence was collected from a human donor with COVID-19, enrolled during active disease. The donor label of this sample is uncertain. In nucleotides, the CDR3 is TGCGCCAGCAGCTTACGGACAGGGGCCACTGAAGCTTTCTTT. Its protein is CASSLRTGATEAFF.